The table lists the clone carrying this T cell receptor (beta chain) with a count of one. Profiled with immunoSEQ multiplex PCR; TCRdb holds only in-frame clones, not every one. The table shows about 100,000 clones, with about 92% occurring only once. This entry is derived from a study of T cell changes during pregnancy in multiple sclerosis. The specimen comprised peripheral blood, sampled in the second trimester of pregnancy. The source is a female donor with multiple sclerosis, enrolled in a pregnancy study.

Here the CDR3 DNA reads TGTGCCACCAGCAGAGATGACAGGATCTCTGGAAACACCATATATTTT. As protein: CATSRDDRISGNTIYF. The chain uses TRBV15 and TRBJ1-3; D may be TRBD1 (6 bases). The V end lost 0 bases, the J end lost 0 bases, and 9 bases lay between the germline ends. The CDR3 runs to 16 residues. Germline CDR1 and CDR2: LNHNV and YYDKDF (reference sequence).